Listed below are T cell receptor beta chains from one sample, sequenced in a study of blood T cell repertoires in COVID-19. Some clones are missing from TCRdb's copy, which holds only in-frame ones; the method was immunoSEQ multiplex PCR. The sample gives under 200,000 clones, roughly 90% of which show up once; about 2% is in the top ten. The sample consisted of peripheral blood. The receptors stem from a man between 18 and 35 years old with acute or convalescent COVID-19. Both conserved end residues are part of each CDR3. D genes are given only for firm matches. The size entry is marked missing in some rows and otherwise reads once, few, many or a size class.

>once|TRBV2|TRBD1|TRBJ2-2
CASRVPGQGQTGELFF
TGTGCCAGCAGAGTACCGGGACAGGGACAAACCGGGGAGCTGTTTTTT
>-|TRBV29-1|TRBD2|TRBJ2-3
CSVGTSGKTDTQYF
TGCAGCGTTGGGACTAGCGGGAAGACAGATACGCAGTATTTT
>-|TRBV18|-|TRBJ1-3
CASSPSQFSGNTIYF
TGTGCCAGCTCACCGTCACAGTTCTCTGGAAACACCATATATTTT
>-|TRBV29-1|TRBD1|TRBJ1-5
CSARATGNNQPQHF
TGCAGCGCCCGCGCGACAGGGAATAACCAGCCCCAGCATTTT
>-|TRBV19|-|TRBJ1-1
CASSSGTMNTEAFF
TGTGCCAGTAGTTCCGGGACAATGAACACCGAAGCTTTCTTT
>-|TRBV7-9|-|TRBJ2-7
CASSWGRSGGPGEQYF
TGTGCCAGCAGCTGGGGCAGGTCGGGGGGCCCTGGAGAGCAGTACTTC
>-|TRBV7-6|-|TRBJ2-2
CASSPRLDNTGELFF
TGTGCCAGCAGCCCCCGACTAGACAACACCGGGGAGCTGTTTTTT
>-|TRBV21-1|-|TRBJ2-7
CASSKNRSGSSVEQYF
TGTGCCAGCAGCAAAAACCGAAGCGGGAGCTCCGTCGAGCAGTACTTC
>-|TRBV10-2|TRBD1|TRBJ1-6
CASTPQGARSPLHF
TGCGCCAGCACACCACAGGGGGCACGTTCACCCCTCCACTTT
>-|TRBV5-6|-|TRBJ1-1
CASSLAGNTEAFF
TGTGCCAGCAGCTTGGCGGGGAACACTGAAGCTTTCTTT
>-|TRBV12-5|-|TRBJ2-1
CASGLGLGNEQFF
TGTGCTAGTGGTCTTGGCCTCGGGAATGAGCAGTTCTTC
>few|TRBV5-6|TRBD1|TRBJ1-5
CASSWGQGNQPQHF
TGTGCCAGCAGTTGGGGACAGGGCAATCAGCCCCAGCATTTT
>-|TRBV5-4|-|TRBJ2-5
CASSRDFEGETQYF
TGTGCCAGCAGCCGGGACTTCGAAGGGGAGACCCAGTACTTC
>-|TRBV30|-|TRBJ1-5
CAWSVSSDNQPQHF
TGTGCCTGGAGTGTATCCTCAGACAATCAGCCCCAGCATTTT
>once|TRBV19|-|TRBJ1-4
CASSIRPTNEKLFF
TGTGCCAGTAGTATTCGTCCAACTAATGAAAAACTGTTTTTT
>few|TRBV29-1|-|TRBJ1-4
CSVGGGGSEKLFF
TGCAGCGTTGGAGGGGGTGGGAGTGAAAAACTGTTTTTT
>-|TRBV29-1|TRBD2|TRBJ2-5
CSVVAGVQETQYF
TGCAGCGTGGTAGCGGGAGTCCAAGAGACCCAGTACTTC
>-|TRBV10-3|TRBD1|TRBJ1-2
CAISGTGGGDGYTF
TGTGCCATCAGTGGGACAGGGGGCGGGGATGGCTACACCTTC
>-|TRBV7-6|-|TRBJ2-7
CASSPRAAHYEQYF
TGTGCCAGCAGCCCCAGGGCGGCCCACTACGAGCAGTACTTC
>-|TRBV5-6|-|TRBJ1-2
CASSLGQQAYGYTF
TGTGCCAGCAGCTTGGGACAGCAGGCCTATGGCTACACCTTC
>-|TRBV9|TRBD1|TRBJ2-2
CASSPGDRGANTGELFF
TGTGCCAGCAGCCCCGGGGACAGGGGCGCGAACACCGGGGAGCTGTTTTTT
>-|TRBV6-1|TRBD1|TRBJ2-7
CASSDPLRQGSHEQYF
TGTGCCAGCAGTGACCCCCTTAGACAGGGGTCCCACGAGCAGTACTTC
>-|TRBV19|TRBD1|TRBJ1-1
CASSKGQGNTEAFF
TGTGCCAGTAGTAAGGGACAGGGAAACACTGAAGCTTTCTTT